This T cell receptor (beta chain) was sequenced for a study of shared clonotypes between healthy human individuals. Study conclusions and caveats: A generally larger estimated richness was seen in naive subsets than in memory subsets.

This CDR3 is built from 20 residues. CDR1 and CDR2 from the germline V gene are LGHNA and YSLEER. V gave up 0 bases and J gave up 6 bases; unmatched junction bases: 15. Regarding this clone: Its antigen is not identified.

This table comes from immunoSEQ multiplex PCR, and its TCRdb copy is limited to in-frame clones, with some not included. Found here are about 2 million clones, around 95% of them singletons; the top ten hold 0.13%. The chain joins TRBV4-3 to TRBJ2-2; 11 nucleotides agree with TRBD2. This clonotype was obtained from a man in his late teens or twenties in good health. The sample comprised naive CD4+ T cells sorted from blood. Subset indicated: CD45RA+ positively selected. CDR3 region: CASSQESLAGGRIVAGELFF. The DNA of the CDR3 is TGCGCCAGCAGCCAAGAGTCCCTAGCGGGAGGTCGAATAGTGGCCGGGGAGCTGTTTTTT.